This TCR beta chain was documented in a study of identical twins. Every sampled donor was Caucasian and healthy. The CDR3 contains 15 residues. J lost 4 bases, V lost 3 bases, and 7 bases had no gene match. Germline CDR1 reads SGHAT; CDR2 reads FQNNGV. A single record per CDR3 protein comes from TCRdb applying MiXCR to the 5' RACE reads. The table shows hundreds of thousands of distinct CDR3 sequences, with about 8.3% occurring only once. Overall study findings and caveats: Abundant beta clonotypes from cord blood had fewer insertions, unlike memory repertoires, which showed none.

This clonotype has a count of ten or more. The antigen is not known. Separately, the same data were catalogued under a study of yellow fever vaccine responses in identical twins.

The sequencing input was memory (CD45RO+) T cells sorted from blood. The chain carries TRBV11-2 and TRBJ2-5; 8 nucleotides align to TRBD1. This TCR was recovered from a young woman in good health. The DNA for the CDR3 is TGTGCCAGCAGCTTGGGACAGGTCATATCAGAGACCCAGTACTTC. Protein product: CASSLGQVISETQYF.